Each of the 22 T cell receptor beta chains below was sequenced from the same sample in a study of cytomegalovirus exposure and HLA in healthy donors. PCR used 60 Vbeta primers and 13 Jbeta primers. Method: immunoSEQ multiplex PCR; TCRdb's copy keeps in-frame clones and lacks some. This table holds about 85,000 clones, roughly three fifths found once. The sample consisted of PBMCs. These receptors were taken from a young man in good health and CMV-seronegative.

This clone was observed a handful of times. The rearrangement joins TRBV6-5 to TRBJ1-5; 8 bases agree with TRBD1. V shed 8 bases, J shed 6 bases, and the junction held 12 bases outside the gene matches. The CDR3 runs 15 residues. Germline V gene lookup returns CDR1 MNHEY and CDR2 SVGAGI. DNA of the CDR3: TGTGCCAGCTCGCGACAGGGGATTCGGGGTCAGCCCCAGCATTTT. Its translation is CASSRQGIRGQPQHF.

This clone was counted only a few times. The V call is TRBV6-1, the J call TRBJ2-2, with 10 bases aligning to TRBD2. Germline CDR1 and CDR2: MNHNS and SASEGT. J gave up 6 bases and V 3 bases, and 4 bases lay outside the gene matches. The CDR3 contains 15 residues. CDR3 sequence (DNA): TGTGCCAGCAGTGAGGCTAGCGGGAGTTCCGGGGAGCTGTTTTTT. It codes for CASSEASGSSGELFF.

This chain uses TRBV5-1 with TRBJ1-1, with 9 bases that match TRBD1. The CDR3 is 15 residues long. Trimming cost V 0 bases and J 6 bases; bases outside gene matches: 6. Germline V CDR1 and CDR2: SGHRS, YFSETQ. The CDR3 sequence: CASSLGGQGRPEAFF. The CDR3 DNA reads as TGCGCCAGCAGCTTGGGGGGACAGGGTCGACCTGAAGCTTTCTTT.

The chain joins TRBV5-4 to TRBJ2-7; 9 bases map to TRBD2. The CDR3 length is 14 residues. Germline values: CDR1 SGHNT, CDR2 YYREEE (reference sequence). V lost 4 bases and J lost 2; bases outside the gene matches: 4. CDR3 bases: TGTGCCAGCAGCCGGGCGGGAGGGACCTACGAGCAGTACTTC. Protein: CASSRAGGTYEQYF.

In DNA form, the CDR3 reads TGTGCCAGCAGCGCCGGTCGATATAATGGGCGGGACACTGAAGCTTTCTTT. It yields the protein CASSAGRYNGRDTEAFF. The chain combines TRBV9 with TRBJ1-1, with D hard to call. Germline values: CDR1 SGDLS, CDR2 YYNGEE. Trimming took 3 bases from V and 3 from J, leaving 21 bases between them. The CDR3 spans 17 residues.

V usage is TRBV14 and J usage is TRBJ2-3; no clear D. The CDR3 runs to 15 residues. The ends were cut back, 3 bases at V and 1 base at J, with 11 bases in the middle. Germline lookup yields CDR1 SGHDN and CDR2 FVKESK. This CDR3 reads CASSHELPGTDTQYF. The CDR3 DNA follows: TGTGCCAGCAGCCACGAGCTCCCCGGCACAGATACGCAGTATTTT.

This chain links TRBV6-4 with TRBJ1-3, with D hard to call. In germline, CDR1 is MRHNA, CDR2 SNTAGT. Trimming pared 4 bases from V and 8 bases from J, leaving 21 bases between. This CDR3 is built from 16 residues. Here the CDR3 DNA reads TGTGCCAGCAGTGTTCCTGCAGGAACCATTAAAGACACCATATATTTT. This gives the protein CASSVPAGTIKDTIYF.

The J gene is TRBJ1-3, the V gene TRBV19; TRBD1 aligns across 8 bases. Per germline, CDR1 LNHDA and CDR2 SQIVND (reference sequence). This CDR3 spans 15 amino acids. V lost 6 bases and J lost 0; bases outside the gene matches: 4. Here the CDR3 DNA reads TGTGCCAGTAGCCGAACAGGGGGCTCTGGAAACACCATATATTTT. This sequence encodes CASSRTGGSGNTIYF.

Only a few counts were recorded for this clone. The V call is TRBV2, the J call TRBJ2-2; possibly TRBD2 for D (6 bases). V was shortened by 7 bases and J by 4 bases, with 16 bases between the two germline ends. The germline CDR1 and CDR2 sequences are SNHLY and FYNNEI. The CDR3 runs to 15 residues. The CDR3 sequence: CASIFSTGSTGELFF. For the CDR3, the DNA is TGTGCCAGCATATTTAGCACCGGGAGCACCGGGGAGCTGTTTTTT.

The chain joins TRBV10-3 to TRBJ1-1; D ambiguous. The ends were cut back, 6 bases at V and 1 base at J, with 15 bases in the middle. The CDR3 is 15 amino acids. Looked up from germline, CDR1 is ENHRY and CDR2 is SYGVKD. CDR3 sequence: CAISLRGTPNTEAFF. In nucleotides, the CDR3 is TGTGCCATCAGCCTGCGCGGAACGCCGAACACTGAAGCTTTCTTT.

This clone was picked up a small number of times. The CDR3 region is CASSGGGMGEAFF. In DNA form, the CDR3 reads TGTGCCAGCAGTGGGGGGGGGATGGGTGAAGCTTTCTTT. The chain couples TRBV7-9 to TRBJ1-1; D may be TRBD1 (5 bases). The CDR3 sequence is 13 residues long. V was pared by 6 bases and J by 7 bases, with 15 bases between. Germline lookup yields CDR1 SEHNR and CDR2 FQNEAQ (reference sequence).

The chain recombines TRBV2 with TRBJ2-7; the match to TRBD1 covers 9 bases. The CDR3 has 15 amino acids. The junction had 9 bases not matched to a gene; V was cut back by 6 bases and J by 3 bases. Germline CDR1 is SNHLY and CDR2 is FYNNEI. As DNA, the CDR3 is TGTGCCAGCAGCCCTCGGACAGGGGCTATCTACGAGCAGTACTTC. This sequence encodes CASSPRTGAIYEQYF.

This chain links TRBV12-5 with TRBJ1-2, with 9 nucleotides matching TRBD1. The CDR3 has 16 amino acids. Germline CDR1 reads LGHNT; CDR2 reads FRNRAP. Trimming cost V 0 bases and J 0 bases; bases outside gene matches: 2. CDR3 nucleotides: TGTGCTAGTGGTTTGGTCACAGGGGGCGCTAACTATGGCTACACCTTC. Its protein product is CASGLVTGGANYGYTF.

There are a few counts of this clone. A read error may produce the germline difference seen at one junction end. CDR3 in amino acids: CSSSSAGMEETQYF. As DNA, the CDR3 is TGTTCCAGCAGTTCGGCAGGGATGGAAGAGACCCAGTACTTC. The chain joins TRBV7-3 to TRBJ2-5, with a possible D match to TRBD1 (5 bases). The CDR3 consists of 14 residues. Germline CDR1 SGHTA, CDR2 FQGTGA.

J is TRBJ1-2 and V is TRBV28; the match to TRBD1 covers 11 bases. V trimming: 5 bases; J trimming: 1 base; junction bases outside the gene matches: 3. This CDR3 is 15 amino acids long. Germline V gene sequence: CDR1 MDHEN, CDR2 SYDVKM. This chain's CDR3 is CASSRTGGLNYGYTF. In nucleotides, the CDR3 is TGTGCCAGCAGTAGGACAGGGGGCCTTAACTATGGCTACACCTTC.

This chain joins TRBV4-1 and TRBJ1-3; the match to TRBD1 covers 10 bases. The CDR3 spans 15 residues. V dropped 6 bases and J dropped 3; count of bases not matched to a gene: 5. CDR1 and CDR2 (germline): MGHRA, YSYEKL. DNA for the CDR3: TGCGCCAGCAGGAAAGACAGGGGGCTTGGAAACACCATATATTTT. Residues: CASRKDRGLGNTIYF.

The chain is built from TRBV11-2 and TRBJ2-1; 12 positions agree with TRBD2. CDR3 length equals 16 residues. V lost 5 bases to trimming and J lost 1 base; unmatched junction nucleotides: 3. In germline, CDR1 is SGHAT, CDR2 FQNNGV. CDR3 nucleotides: TGTGCCAGCAGCGCAGGACTAGCGGGGTCCTACAATGAGCAGTTCTTC. The encoded protein is CASSAGLAGSYNEQFF.

The V call is TRBV18, the J call TRBJ2-2; tentatively, D is TRBD2 (5 bases). CDR3 length: 14 amino acids. V was shortened by 5 bases and J by 0 bases, with 7 bases between the two germline ends. The V gene's germline CDR1 is KGHSH and CDR2 LQKENI. CDR3 in amino acids: CASSTSTNTGELFF. Written as DNA, the CDR3 is TGTGCCAGCTCAACTAGTACGAACACCGGGGAGCTGTTTTTT.

The chain joins TRBV2 to TRBJ2-7; no clear D. Germline V gives CDR1 SNHLY, CDR2 FYNNEI. The CDR3 is 12 residues long. V was shortened by 7 bases and J by 0 bases, with 7 bases between the two germline ends. The CDR3 sequence: CASTESSYEQYF. The CDR3, as DNA: TGTGCCAGCACGGAGAGCTCCTACGAGCAGTACTTC.

This clone was seen more than once but under ten times. The chain uses TRBV11-2 and TRBJ2-3, with 9 bases that match TRBD2. Trimming at V came to 1 base and at J to 4 bases, leaving 9 bases not matched to a gene. The V gene's germline CDR1 is SGHAT and CDR2 FQNNGV. CDR3 size: 17 residues. In DNA form, the CDR3 reads TGTGCCAGCAGCTTAGGAATGGCGGGGGGGCCCGCAGATACGCAGTATTTT. Translation: CASSLGMAGGPADTQYF.

The gene calls are TRBV7-2 and TRBJ1-3; D might be TRBD1 (5 bases). Trimming took off 3 bases at V and 10 bases at J, with 22 bases between the two ends. The CDR3 is 16 residues long. Germline loops: CDR1 SGHTA, CDR2 FQGNSA. CDR3 in amino acids: CASSFPSSGGQRTIYF. The CDR3 coding sequence is TGTGCCAGCAGCTTCCCCTCCAGCGGGGGTCAGCGGACCATATATTTT.

The rearrangement uses TRBV5-4 and TRBJ1-2, with 7 bases aligning to TRBD1. Trimming removed 0 bases from V and 7 bases from J; junction bases left unmatched: 12. The germline V gene has CDR1 SGHNT and CDR2 YYREEE (reference sequence). The CDR3 spans 16 residues. CDR3: CASSLAPTGFEGGYTF. In DNA form, the CDR3 reads TGTGCCAGCAGCTTGGCCCCGACAGGGTTCGAAGGTGGCTACACCTTC.